The rows below give T cell receptor beta chains drawn from one sample of a study of blood T cell repertoires in COVID-19. Only in-frame clones appear in the TCRdb table, and some are missing; sequencing was by immunoSEQ multiplex PCR. Here the sample spans about 340,000 clones, around 83% being singletons. Sample: peripheral blood. The origin of the receptors is a man aged 25-45 years with active or convalescent COVID-19. The CDR3 runs from the conserved cysteine through the conserved F or W. A D gene is named only where the DNA matches it firmly. The size entry is marked missing in some rows and otherwise reads once, few, many or a size class.

>few|-|TRBV6-4|TRBJ2-2
TGTGCCAGCAGTGAATTGTGGAGCACCGGGGAGCTGTTTTTT
CASSELWSTGELFF
>-|TRBD1|TRBV4-2|TRBJ2-5
TGTGCCAGCAGCCAAGAGGGACAGGGGCGGCAGACCCAGTACTTC
CASSQEGQGRQTQYF
>once|-|TRBV30|TRBJ1-2
TGTGCCGTACCGACACTCTATGGCTACACCTTC
CAVPTLYGYTF
>-|-|TRBV5-1|TRBJ1-3
TGCGCCAGCAGACTTACGGCGGCATCTGGAAACACCATATATTTT
CASRLTAASGNTIYF
>-|-|TRBV4-1|TRBJ2-3
TGCGCCAGCAGCCAAGTCCAGACTCCCCCTAGCACAGATACGCAGTATTTT
CASSQVQTPPSTDTQYF
>-|TRBD1|TRBV7-6|TRBJ2-7
TGTGCCAGCAGCTCTGACAGGGGGGATGAGCAGTACTTC
CASSSDRGDEQYF
>-|-|TRBV5-1|TRBJ1-6
TGCGCCAGCAGCTTGGGGGGGCCCAATTCACCCCTCCACTTT
CASSLGGPNSPLHF
>-|-|TRBV2|TRBJ1-1
TGTGCCAGCAGTGAAACTCGGAACACTGAAGCTTTCTTT
CASSETRNTEAFF
>-|TRBD2|TRBV10-3|TRBJ2-3
TGTGCCATCAGTGAGTCGGCCCTTCCTAGCGGTAGCACAGATACGCAGTATTTT
CAISESALPSGSTDTQYF
>-|-|TRBV6-2/TRBV6-3|TRBJ1-6
TGTGCCAGCAGTTTAGGGAGGGAGAATTCACCCCTCCACTTT
CASSLGRENSPLHF
>-|-|TRBV4-3|TRBJ1-4
TGCGCCAGCAGCCAAGAACTATGGCAGGGTATCCTTACAACTAATGAAAAACTGTTTTTT
CASSQELWQGILTTNEKLFF